This T cell receptor (beta chain) was identified in a study of blood T cell repertoires in COVID-19. Turning to the study itself: COVID-19 samples, acute and convalescent, were from the United States, Italy and Spain. The cDNA or gDNA used as material had been derived from T cells, B-cell-depleted T cells, or PBMCs.

As handled by the study authors: Scientists estimated how many nucleated cells there were by amplifying reference gene primers. Sequenced by immunoSEQ multiplex PCR; TCRdb stores in-frame clones only, minus some. V and J calls and clone size are those listed in that table; D and trimming were worked out from the DNA. The repertoire includes about 87,000 clones, around three quarters of them detected once, and around 4.2% sits in the top ten. The CDR3 consists of 12 residues. The V and J ends lost 5 bases and 10 bases respectively, with 14 bases between them. Germline loops: CDR1 SGHAT, CDR2 FQNNGV. Sequences were obtained from peripheral blood. This chain links TRBV11-2 with TRBJ1-1; D not certain. The TCR sequence derives from a woman between 45 and 65 years old with acute or convalescent COVID-19. The CDR3 region is CASSPTGEIAFF. The CDR3 coding sequence is TGTGCCAGCAGCCCTACCGGGGAAATAGCTTTCTTT.